These T cell receptor beta chains were read from a single sample in a study of technical replicates of blood from several donors. The data were produced by immunoSEQ multiplex PCR, yet TCRdb's version contains in-frame clones alone and is incomplete. The sample consists of more than 75,000 clones, 92% of them appearing once. Material for sequencing was T cells isolated from PBMCs. The receptors here all came from a human donor in good health. Each CDR3 is given with its conserved first and last residue. Fields, in order: D gene, V gene, J gene, clone size, CDR3 protein, CDR3 DNA. A D gene is named only where the DNA matches it firmly. The size field is filled for only some rows; it gives once, few, many or a size class.

.	TRBV30	TRBJ1-4	once	CAWMAANEKLFF	TGTGCCTGGATGGCGGCTAATGAAAAACTGTTTTTT
.	TRBV7-9	TRBJ2-7	.	CAITDSYYEQYF	TGTGCCATAACCGACAGTTACTACGAGCAGTACTTC
TRBD1	TRBV6-1	TRBJ1-5	.	CASSGWTGSNQPQHF	TGTGCCAGCAGTGGGTGGACAGGGAGTAATCAGCCCCAGCATTTT
.	TRBV2	TRBJ1-3	.	CARGGQGNTIYF	TGTGCCCGGGGGGGGCAAGGAAACACCATATATTTT
.	TRBV27	TRBJ2-3	.	CASSIGDRWADTQYF	TGTGCCAGCAGCATAGGCGACAGATGGGCAGATACGCAGTATTTT
TRBD2	TRBV19	TRBJ2-4	.	CASSTSGLAGEGSEKNIQYF	TGTGCCAGTAGTACAAGTGGACTAGCGGGAGAGGGTTCGGAGAAAAACATTCAGTACTTC
.	TRBV6-1	TRBJ2-3	.	CASSEEPSDIGDTQYF	TGTGCCAGCAGTGAAGAGCCTAGCGATATAGGAGATACGCAGTATTTT
.	TRBV9	TRBJ1-5	.	CASSVSGSSNQPQHF	TGTGCCAGCAGCGTCTCAGGATCTAGCAATCAGCCCCAGCATTTT
.	TRBV21-1	TRBJ2-3	.	CASSDAGTSGRERTDTQYF	TGTGCCAGCAGCGATGCCGGGACTAGCGGGAGAGAGAGGACAGATACGCAGTATTTT
TRBD1	TRBV14	TRBJ1-5	once	CASRANRGDNQPQHF	TGTGCCAGCAGGGCTAACAGGGGGGACAATCAGCCCCAGCATTTT
TRBD2	TRBV2	TRBJ2-1	once	CASNGVTSGIDNEQFF	TGTGCCAGCAACGGGGTGACTAGCGGGATCGACAATGAGCAGTTCTTC
.	TRBV11-3	TRBJ2-1	once	CASSRTYNEQFF	TGTGCCAGCAGTCGTACATACAATGAGCAGTTCTTC
.	TRBV28	TRBJ2-1	.	CASSLFRVQFF	TGTGCCAGCAGTTTATTTCGGGTCCAGTTCTTC
TRBD1	TRBV14	TRBJ2-1	.	CASSLDRGGEQFF	TGTGCCAGCAGCCTTGACAGGGGGGGTGAGCAGTTCTTC
.	TRBV7-2	TRBJ1-1	.	CASSFTRAEAFF	TGTGCCAGCAGCTTCACGCGGGCAGAAGCTTTCTTT
.	TRBV29-1	TRBJ2-1	.	CSVEKWGGQSYNEQFF	TGCAGCGTTGAGAAATGGGGAGGTCAGTCCTACAATGAGCAGTTCTTC
TRBD2	TRBV4-1	TRBJ2-1	.	CASSQDRHAGGLNEQFF	TGCGCCAGCAGCCAAGATCGGCATGCGGGGGGCTTAAATGAGCAGTTCTTC
TRBD1	TRBV6-5	TRBJ1-2	.	CASSSTGFGYTF	TGTGCCAGCAGTTCGACAGGGTTTGGCTACACCTTC
TRBD1	TRBV9	TRBJ2-3	.	CASSPRTGDSTDTQYF	TGTGCCAGCAGCCCGAGGACAGGGGACAGCACAGATACGCAGTATTTT
TRBD2	TRBV7-2	TRBJ2-1	.	CASSSTTGTSGNEQFF	TGTGCCAGCAGCTCCACTACCGGGACTAGCGGCAATGAGCAGTTCTTC
.	TRBV30	TRBJ2-3	.	CAWTPFDYSATDTQYF	TGTGCCTGGACCCCCTTCGACTACTCGGCCACAGATACGCAGTATTTT
TRBD1	TRBV6-4	TRBJ1-1	.	CASSDSGAGTGIRTEAFF	TGTGCCAGCAGTGACTCGGGGGCCGGGACAGGGATTCGTACTGAAGCTTTCTTT
TRBD1	TRBV10-3	TRBJ2-6	.	CAIQQGVTGANVLTF	TGTGCCATCCAACAGGGGGTAACTGGGGCCAACGTCCTGACTTTC
.	TRBV5-1	TRBJ2-2	.	CASSFDSPGSGELFF	TGCGCCAGCAGCTTCGACTCACCAGGGTCCGGGGAGCTGTTTTTT
.	TRBV12-5	TRBJ1-2	.	CASGLVLSGQINGYTF	TGTGCTAGTGGTTTGGTACTCTCGGGTCAGATAAATGGCTACACCTTC
TRBD1	TRBV28	TRBJ2-7	.	CASTGTGTRRSSYEQYF	TGTGCCAGCACCGGGACAGGGACCCGCAGGAGCTCCTACGAGCAGTACTTC
.	TRBV5-6	TRBJ2-3	.	CASSFGGLKKRRTDTQYF	TGTGCCAGCAGCTTCGGGGGACTGAAAAAACGGAGGACAGATACGCAGTATTTT
TRBD1	TRBV30	TRBJ2-1	.	CAWSVGRGPDEQFF	TGTGCCTGGAGTGTTGGCAGGGGGCCCGATGAGCAGTTCTTC
.	TRBV5-5	TRBJ2-5	.	CASSLARPETQYF	TGTGCCAGCAGCTTGGCTAGGCCAGAGACCCAGTACTTC
.	TRBV25-1	TRBJ2-7	.	CASSDSLPKNEQYF	TGTGCCAGCAGTGATTCCCTGCCTAAAAACGAGCAGTACTTC
TRBD2	TRBV30	TRBJ2-1	.	CAWSPLAVDYNEQFF	TGTGCCTGGAGCCCGCTAGCGGTGGACTACAATGAGCAGTTCTTC
.	TRBV4-2	TRBJ2-2	.	CASSHSVRREHTGELFF	TGTGCCAGCAGCCATTCCGTAAGGCGGGAACACACCGGGGAGCTGTTTTTT
TRBD2	TRBV7-9	TRBJ2-7	.	CASTGLREGPTYEQYF	TGTGCCAGCACTGGTCTCCGGGAGGGCCCAACCTACGAGCAGTACTTC
.	TRBV19	TRBJ1-1	.	CASSIAPGVNTEAFF	TGTGCCAGTAGTATAGCCCCAGGGGTTAACACTGAAGCTTTCTTT
TRBD2	TRBV6-1	TRBJ2-1	few	CATRTSGNEQFF	TGTGCCACGCGGACTAGCGGCAATGAGCAGTTCTTC
.	TRBV6-5	TRBJ2-5	.	CASSQGQETQYF	TGTGCCAGCAGCCAGGGCCAAGAGACCCAGTACTTC
.	TRBV10-1	TRBJ2-3	.	CASSDDITTDTQYF	TGCGCCAGCAGTGATGACATTACGACAGATACGCAGTATTTT
.	TRBV4-1	TRBJ2-1	.	CASSQGGQEQFF	TGCGCCAGCAGCCAAGGGGGCCAAGAGCAGTTCTTC
.	TRBV21-1	TRBJ1-6	.	CASSLRTGGNNSPLHF	TGTGCCAGCAGCTTGAGGACAGGCGGTAATAATTCACCCCTCCACTTT
.	TRBV5-5	TRBJ2-7	.	CASSRGGREWTGGLYEQYF	TGTGCCAGCAGCCGGGGGGGTAGAGAGTGGACAGGAGGCCTCTACGAGCAGTACTTC